Listed below are T cell receptor beta chains from one sample, sequenced in a study of T cell responses to AZD1222 COVID-19 vaccine. Sequencing used immunoSEQ multiplex PCR; TCRdb keeps in-frame clones, though not all of them. The sample has some 74,000 clones, approximately 90% seen once. Sequencing used peripheral blood, obtained 28 days after the second AZD1222 dose. These receptors were collected from an adult who received the AZD1222 COVID-19 vaccine. Each CDR3 is given with its conserved first and last residue. A D gene is named only where the DNA matches it firmly. Not all rows give a size; the values are once, few, many and, for expanded clones, a class.

>TRBJ1-2|16|.|.|TRBV6-5
TGTGCCAGCAGTTATCGAAGAGTAGGGGCTAACTATGGCTACACCTTC
CASSYRRVGANYGYTF
>TRBJ2-5|15|.|TRBD2|TRBV7-3
TGTGCCAGCAGCTTGGATGCCGGGAGGAGGGAGACCCAGTACTTC
CASSLDAGRRETQYF
>TRBJ1-1|13|few|.|TRBV29-1
TGCAGCGGGAAGGGGACACTGAACACTGAAGCTTTCTTT
CSGKGTLNTEAFF
>TRBJ1-2|14|.|.|TRBV4-2
TGTGCCAGCAGCCAATCGGACGGGTCCTATGGCTACACCTTC
CASSQSDGSYGYTF
>TRBJ2-5|17|.|TRBD2|TRBV15
TGTGCCACCAGCAGAGCCCGGACTAGCGGAAGGGGGAAGACCCAGTACTTC
CATSRARTSGRGKTQYF
>TRBJ2-2|15|few|.|TRBV19
TGTGCCAGTAGTATAGCAGGGGTTGGCACCGGGGAGCTGTTTTTT
CASSIAGVGTGELFF
>TRBJ1-2|13|.|.|TRBV7-9
TGTGCCAGCAGCCCCTACCGTGACTATGGCTACACCTTC
CASSPYRDYGYTF
>TRBJ2-5|19|.|.|TRBV5-1
TGCGCCAGCAGCGCCCAGGGTGTGGTGATGGTAGGGCCAAGGGAGACCCAGTACTTC
CASSAQGVVMVGPRETQYF
>TRBJ1-1|15|once|.|TRBV11-3
TGTGCCAGCAGCTTAGGGGGCGCGATGGACACTGAAGCTTTCTTT
CASSLGGAMDTEAFF
>TRBJ1-1|12|.|.|TRBV9
TGTGCCAGCAGCGTAGGGGAGTCGAAAGCTTTCTTT
CASSVGESKAFF
>TRBJ2-5|12|.|.|TRBV19
TGTGCCAGTAGTATCCCCCAAGAGACCCAGTACTTC
CASSIPQETQYF
>TRBJ2-2|13|.|TRBD2|TRBV14
TGTGCCAGCAGCAGCGGGGAGACCGGGGAGCTGTTTTTT
CASSSGETGELFF
>TRBJ1-1|13|.|.|TRBV30
TGTGCCTGGAGTGAGGCCGGCCACACTGAAGCTTTCTTT
CAWSEAGHTEAFF
>TRBJ2-5|13|once|.|TRBV29-1
TGCAGCGTTGTTCACAGATACCAAGAGACCCAGTACTTC
CSVVHRYQETQYF
>TRBJ2-1|16|.|TRBD2|TRBV3-1/TRBV3-2
TGTGCCAGCAGCCCCCGGGCGGGAGGGCCCAGTAATGAGCAGTTCTTC
CASSPRAGGPSNEQFF
>TRBJ2-7|17|few|TRBD2|TRBV4-2
TGTGCCAGCAGCCAGGGCGCGGGGGCGGGAGGTCTCTACGAGCAGTACTTC
CASSQGAGAGGLYEQYF
>TRBJ1-1|16|.|.|TRBV18
TGTGCCAGCTCATCTCGGGAGACCGCGGCGAACACTGAAGCTTTCTTT
CASSSRETAANTEAFF
>TRBJ1-4|15|once|.|TRBV27
TGTGCCAGCAGTTCTCCAGGGATGGCTAATGAAAAACTGTTTTTT
CASSSPGMANEKLFF
>TRBJ1-6|14|.|.|TRBV4-2
TGTGCCAGCAGCCAAGAACGGGATAATTCACCCCTCCACTTT
CASSQERDNSPLHF
>TRBJ1-2|12|.|.|TRBV10-3
TGTGCCATCAGTGACAGGGGCTATGGCTACACCTTC
CAISDRGYGYTF
>TRBJ1-2|15|.|.|TRBV7-3
TGTGCCAGCAGCCCCTTAGGGGGGAATGACTATGGCTACACCTTC
CASSPLGGNDYGYTF
>TRBJ2-5|15|.|.|TRBV2
TGTGCCAGCAGGGTGGGGGGCTCCTCCTCCTGGACCCAGTACTTC
CASRVGGSSSWTQYF
>TRBJ2-6|16|.|.|TRBV27
TGTGCCAGCAGTTTATACTTCCTCTCTGGGGCCAACGTCCTGACTTTC
CASSLYFLSGANVLTF
>TRBJ2-1|17|.|TRBD2|TRBV5-8
TGTGCCAGCAGCTCAACCTCGATGGCGGGAGCTGGCAATGAGCAGTTCTTC
CASSSTSMAGAGNEQFF
>TRBJ1-1|12|.|TRBD1|TRBV30
TGTGCCTGGAGGGGACAGGGGTCTGAAGCTTTCTTT
CAWRGQGSEAFF
>TRBJ1-2|15|once|TRBD1|TRBV19
TGTGCCAGTAGTATAATGGGACAGAAGATCTATGGCTACACCTTC
CASSIMGQKIYGYTF
>TRBJ1-2|15|.|TRBD1|TRBV4-3
TGCGCCAGCAGCCGGGAGCGCCAGGGGGGCTATGGCTACACCTTC
CASSRERQGGYGYTF
>TRBJ2-7|13|.|.|TRBV9
TGTGCCAGCAGCGAGGACGTATCCTACGAGCAGTACTTC
CASSEDVSYEQYF
>TRBJ1-2|15|once|.|TRBV7-3
TGTGCCAGCAGCTATCTCGGGGGATTATCGGATGGCTACACCTTC
CASSYLGGLSDGYTF
>TRBJ1-5|12|once|.|TRBV19
TGTGCCAGTAGTATTGGAGCTGGGCCCCAGCATTTT
CASSIGAGPQHF
>TRBJ1-1|13|once|TRBD1|TRBV6-5
TGTGCCAGCAGTAGGACAGGGAACACTGAAGCTTTCTTT
CASSRTGNTEAFF
>TRBJ2-2|14|.|.|TRBV19
TGTGCCAGTAGTATGACAGTTAACACCGGGGAGCTGTTTTTT
CASSMTVNTGELFF
>TRBJ1-4|15|.|.|TRBV6-5
TGTGCCAGCAGTTACTCTTGGGGGGTTGGAGAAAAACTGTTTTTT
CASSYSWGVGEKLFF
>TRBJ1-6|13|.|.|TRBV25-1
TGTGCCAGCAGTGAATTAGAGAATTCACCCCTCCACTTT
CASSELENSPLHF
>TRBJ2-1|15|.|.|TRBV21-1
TGTGCCAGCAGCAAAAATGGTAGCTCGGGCGATGAGCAGTTCTTC
CASSKNGSSGDEQFF
>TRBJ1-2|12|.|.|TRBV12-3/TRBV12-4
TGTGCCAGCCAACGGGGGGACTATGGCTACACCTTC
CASQRGDYGYTF
>TRBJ2-1|19|.|TRBD2|TRBV6-2/TRBV6-3
TGTGCCAGCACCCCTGGGGGAGGGACTAGCGGGACGTCCTACAATGAGCAGTTCTTC
CASTPGGGTSGTSYNEQFF
>TRBJ1-3|14|.|.|TRBV7-8
TGTGCCAGCAGCTTAACTTCCTCTGGAAACACCATATATTTT
CASSLTSSGNTIYF
>TRBJ1-4|15|.|TRBD1|TRBV7-6
TGTGCCAGCAGCGCAAACAGGGGGCGGATTGAAAAACTGTTTTTT
CASSANRGRIEKLFF
>TRBJ2-7|14|.|TRBD1|TRBV6-5
TGTGCCAGCAGGCGGGGGACAGGGGCCTACGAGCAGTACTTC
CASRRGTGAYEQYF
>TRBJ2-3|12|.|.|TRBV6-5
TGTGCCAGCAGCTCCTCCACAGATACGCAGTATTTT
CASSSSTDTQYF